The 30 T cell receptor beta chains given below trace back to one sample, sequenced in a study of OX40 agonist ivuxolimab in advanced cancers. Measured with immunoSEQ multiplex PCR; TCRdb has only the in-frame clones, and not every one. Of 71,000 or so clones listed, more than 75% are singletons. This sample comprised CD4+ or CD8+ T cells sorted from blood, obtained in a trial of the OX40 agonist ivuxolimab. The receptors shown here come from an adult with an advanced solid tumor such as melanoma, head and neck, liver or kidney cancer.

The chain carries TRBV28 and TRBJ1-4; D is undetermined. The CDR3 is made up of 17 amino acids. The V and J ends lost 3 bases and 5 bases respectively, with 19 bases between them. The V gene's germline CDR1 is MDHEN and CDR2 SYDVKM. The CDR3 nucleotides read TGTGCCAGCAGTTTTGGGTCGACCCGGCGGTCGAATGAAAAACTGTTTTTT. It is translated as CASSFGSTRRSNEKLFF.

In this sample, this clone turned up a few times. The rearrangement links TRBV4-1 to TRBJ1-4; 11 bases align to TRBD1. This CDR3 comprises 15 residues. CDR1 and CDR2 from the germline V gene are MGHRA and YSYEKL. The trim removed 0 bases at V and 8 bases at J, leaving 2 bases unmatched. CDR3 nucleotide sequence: TGCGCCAGCAGCCAAGAGGGACAGGGGGGGGAAAAACTGTTTTTT. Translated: CASSQEGQGGEKLFF.

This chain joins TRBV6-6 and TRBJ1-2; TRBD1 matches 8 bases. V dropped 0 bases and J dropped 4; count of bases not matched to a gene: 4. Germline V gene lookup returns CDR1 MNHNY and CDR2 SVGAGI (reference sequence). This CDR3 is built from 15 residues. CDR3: CASSYSPGQAYGYTF. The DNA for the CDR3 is TGTGCCAGCAGTTACTCTCCGGGACAGGCCTATGGCTACACCTTC.

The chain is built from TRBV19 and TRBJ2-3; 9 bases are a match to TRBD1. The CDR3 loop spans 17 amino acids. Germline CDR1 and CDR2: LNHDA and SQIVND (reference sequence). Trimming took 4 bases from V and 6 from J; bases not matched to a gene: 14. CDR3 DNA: TGTGCCAGTAGTACCGATCCTTACAGGGGGCAGGAGGATACGCAGTATTTT. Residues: CASSTDPYRGQEDTQYF.

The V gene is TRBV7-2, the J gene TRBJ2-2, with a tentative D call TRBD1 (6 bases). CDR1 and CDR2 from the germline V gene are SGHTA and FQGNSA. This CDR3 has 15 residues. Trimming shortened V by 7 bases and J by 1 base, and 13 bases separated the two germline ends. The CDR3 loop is CASTPPTGNTGELFF. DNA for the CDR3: TGTGCCAGCACCCCCCCGACAGGGAACACCGGGGAGCTGTTTTTT.

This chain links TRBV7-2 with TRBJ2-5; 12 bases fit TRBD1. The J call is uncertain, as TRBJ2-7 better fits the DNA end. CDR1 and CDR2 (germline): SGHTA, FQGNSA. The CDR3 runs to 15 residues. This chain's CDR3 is CASSIRDRGPYEQYF. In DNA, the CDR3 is TGTGCCAGCAGCATCCGGGACAGGGGGCCCTACGAGCAGTACTTC.

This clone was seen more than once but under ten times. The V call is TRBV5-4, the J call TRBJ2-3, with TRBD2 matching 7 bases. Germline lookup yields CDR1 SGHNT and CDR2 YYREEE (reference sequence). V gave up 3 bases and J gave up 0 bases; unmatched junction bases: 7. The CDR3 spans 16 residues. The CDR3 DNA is TGTGCCAGCAGCTCGCGAGCGGGGCTGAGCACAGATACGCAGTATTTT. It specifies CASSSRAGLSTDTQYF.

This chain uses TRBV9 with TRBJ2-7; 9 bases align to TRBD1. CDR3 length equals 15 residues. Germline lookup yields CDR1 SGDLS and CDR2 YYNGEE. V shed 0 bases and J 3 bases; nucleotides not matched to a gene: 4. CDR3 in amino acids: CASSVVAGQGYEQYV. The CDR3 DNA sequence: TGTGCCAGCAGCGTAGTTGCGGGACAGGGCTACGAGCAGTACGTC.

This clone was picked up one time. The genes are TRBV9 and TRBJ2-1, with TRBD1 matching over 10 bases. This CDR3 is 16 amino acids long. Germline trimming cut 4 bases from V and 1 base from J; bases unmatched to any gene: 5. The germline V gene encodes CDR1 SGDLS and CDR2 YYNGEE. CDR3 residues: CASSSRQGASYNEQFF. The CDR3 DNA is TGTGCCAGCAGCTCCCGACAGGGGGCTTCCTACAATGAGCAGTTCTTC.

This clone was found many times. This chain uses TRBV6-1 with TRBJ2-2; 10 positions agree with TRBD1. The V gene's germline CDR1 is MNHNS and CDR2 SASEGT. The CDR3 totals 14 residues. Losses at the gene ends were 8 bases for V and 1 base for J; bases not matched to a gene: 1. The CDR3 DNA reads TGTGCCAGCGGGACAGGGGTGAACACCGGGGAGCTGTTTTTT. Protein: CASGTGVNTGELFF.

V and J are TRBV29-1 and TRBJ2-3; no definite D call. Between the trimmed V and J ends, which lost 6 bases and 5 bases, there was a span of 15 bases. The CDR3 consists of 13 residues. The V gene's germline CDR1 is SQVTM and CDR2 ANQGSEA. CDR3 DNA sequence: TGCAGCGTATGGACGACGATCCGAGATACGCAGTATTTT. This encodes CSVWTTIRDTQYF.

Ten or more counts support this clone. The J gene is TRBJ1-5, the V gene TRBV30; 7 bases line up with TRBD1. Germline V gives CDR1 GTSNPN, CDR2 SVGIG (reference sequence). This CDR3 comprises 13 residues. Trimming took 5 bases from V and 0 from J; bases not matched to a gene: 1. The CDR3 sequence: CAWGTDSNQPQHF. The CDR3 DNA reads TGTGCCTGGGGGACAGATAGCAATCAGCCCCAGCATTTT.

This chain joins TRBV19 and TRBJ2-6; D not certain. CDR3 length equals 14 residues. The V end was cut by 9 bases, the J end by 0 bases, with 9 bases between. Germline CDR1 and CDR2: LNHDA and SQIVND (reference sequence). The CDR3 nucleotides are TGTGCCAGCCTTCTCAGCTCTGGGGCCAACGTCCTGACTTTC. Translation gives CASLLSSGANVLTF.

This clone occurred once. The CDR3 bases are TGTGCCAGCAGCCCAGCGGGGGGTTCCTACGAGCAGTACTTC. As protein: CASSPAGGSYEQYF. The genes are TRBV5-4 and TRBJ2-7, with TRBD2 identical over 9 bases. CDR3 size: 14 residues. Germline V gene data show CDR1 as SGHNT and CDR2 as YYREEE (reference sequence). V was pared by 4 bases and J by 1 base, with 3 bases of the junction left unmatched.

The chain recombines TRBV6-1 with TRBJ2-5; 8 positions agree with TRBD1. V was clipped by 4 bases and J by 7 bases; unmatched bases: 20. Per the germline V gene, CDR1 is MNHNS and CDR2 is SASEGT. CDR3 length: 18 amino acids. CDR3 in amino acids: CASSAGQDNAVPPGTQYF. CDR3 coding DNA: TGTGCCAGCAGTGCGGGACAGGACAACGCCGTTCCGCCGGGGACCCAGTACTTC.

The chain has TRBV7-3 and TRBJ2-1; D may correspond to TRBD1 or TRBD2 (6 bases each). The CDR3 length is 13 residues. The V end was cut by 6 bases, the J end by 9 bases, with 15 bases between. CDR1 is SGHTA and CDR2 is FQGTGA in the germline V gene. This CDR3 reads CASSSVGGSEQFF. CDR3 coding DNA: TGTGCCAGCAGTTCGGTGGGGGGCAGTGAGCAGTTCTTC.

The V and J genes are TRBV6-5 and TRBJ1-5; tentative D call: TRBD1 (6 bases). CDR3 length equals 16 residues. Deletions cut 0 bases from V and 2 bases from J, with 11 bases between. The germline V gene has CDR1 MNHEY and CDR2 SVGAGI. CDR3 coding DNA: TGTGCCAGCAGTTACTCAAGTTCAGGGGGCAATCAGCCCCAGCATTTT. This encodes CASSYSSSGGNQPQHF.

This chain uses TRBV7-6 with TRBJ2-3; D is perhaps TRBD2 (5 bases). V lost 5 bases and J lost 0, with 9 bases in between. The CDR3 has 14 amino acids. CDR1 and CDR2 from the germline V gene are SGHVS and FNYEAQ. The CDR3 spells CASSPGESTDTQYF. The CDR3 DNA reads TGTGCCAGCAGCCCCGGGGAAAGCACAGATACGCAGTATTTT. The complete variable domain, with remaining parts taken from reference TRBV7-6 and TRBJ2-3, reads GAGVSQSPRYKVTKRGQDVALRCDPISGHVSLYWYRQALGQGPEFLTYFNYEAQQDKSGLPNDRFSAERPEGSISTLTIQRTEQRDSAMYRCASSPGESTDTQYFGPGTRLTVL.

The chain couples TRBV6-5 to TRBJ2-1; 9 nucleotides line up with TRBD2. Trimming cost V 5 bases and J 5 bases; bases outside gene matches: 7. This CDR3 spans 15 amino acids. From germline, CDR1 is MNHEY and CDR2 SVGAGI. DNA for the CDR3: TGTGCCAGCAGTCCCCCCAGCGGGAGGAACAATGAGCAGTTCTTC. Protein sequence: CASSPPSGRNNEQFF.

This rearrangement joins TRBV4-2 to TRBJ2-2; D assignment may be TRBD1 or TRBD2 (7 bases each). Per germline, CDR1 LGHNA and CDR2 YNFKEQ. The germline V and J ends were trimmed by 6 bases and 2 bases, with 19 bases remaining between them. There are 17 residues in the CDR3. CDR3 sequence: CASSQGGLFYNTGELFF. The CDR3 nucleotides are TGTGCCAGCAGTCAGGGGGGACTATTTTACAACACCGGGGAGCTGTTTTTT.

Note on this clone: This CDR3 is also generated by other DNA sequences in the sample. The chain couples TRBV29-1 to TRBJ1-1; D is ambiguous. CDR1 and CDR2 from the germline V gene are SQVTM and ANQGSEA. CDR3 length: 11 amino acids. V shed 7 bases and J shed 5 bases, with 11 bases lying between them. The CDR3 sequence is CSATLGTEAFF. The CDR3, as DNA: TGCAGCGCCACCTTGGGAACTGAAGCTTTCTTT.

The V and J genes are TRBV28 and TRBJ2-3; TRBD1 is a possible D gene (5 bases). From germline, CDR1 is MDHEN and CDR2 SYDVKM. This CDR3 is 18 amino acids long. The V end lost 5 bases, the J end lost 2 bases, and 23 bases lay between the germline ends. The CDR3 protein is CASSQSPGLGTHTDTQYF. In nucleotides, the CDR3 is TGTGCCAGCAGTCAGTCCCCAGGGTTGGGCACACACACAGATACGCAGTATTTT.

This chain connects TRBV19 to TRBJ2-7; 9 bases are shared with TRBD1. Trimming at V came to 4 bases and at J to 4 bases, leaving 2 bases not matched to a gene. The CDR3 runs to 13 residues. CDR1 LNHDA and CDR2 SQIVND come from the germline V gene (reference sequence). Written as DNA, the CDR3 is TGTGCCAGTAGTACACAGGGGGCTTACGAGCAGTACTTC. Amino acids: CASSTQGAYEQYF.

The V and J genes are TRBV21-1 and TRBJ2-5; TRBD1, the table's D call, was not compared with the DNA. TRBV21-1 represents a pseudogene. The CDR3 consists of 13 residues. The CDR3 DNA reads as TGTGCCAGCAGCAAGTACAGGGAGGAGACCCAGTACTTC. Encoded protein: CASSKYREETQYF.

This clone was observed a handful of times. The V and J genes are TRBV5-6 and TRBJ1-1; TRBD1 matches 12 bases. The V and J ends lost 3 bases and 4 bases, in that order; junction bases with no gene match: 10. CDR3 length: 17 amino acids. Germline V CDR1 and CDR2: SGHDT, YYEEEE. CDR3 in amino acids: CASSSREWGQGATEAFF. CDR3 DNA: TGTGCCAGCAGCTCGCGTGAGTGGGGACAGGGGGCCACTGAAGCTTTCTTT.

CDR3 in amino acids: CASSPDILADEQFF. CDR3 DNA sequence: TGTGCCAGCAGCCCCGACATTCTAGCTGATGAGCAGTTCTTC. This chain joins TRBV7-2 and TRBJ2-1, with D tentatively TRBD2 (5 bases). Germline CDR1 and CDR2: SGHTA and FQGNSA. CDR3 size: 14 residues. Trimming removed 5 bases from V and 8 bases from J, with 16 bases in between.

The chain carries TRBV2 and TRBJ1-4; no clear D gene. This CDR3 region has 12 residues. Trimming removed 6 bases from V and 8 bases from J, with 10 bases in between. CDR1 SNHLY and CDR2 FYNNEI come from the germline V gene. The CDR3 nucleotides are TGTGCCAGCAGGTACTGGGAGGAAAAACTGTTTTTT. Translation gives CASRYWEEKLFF.

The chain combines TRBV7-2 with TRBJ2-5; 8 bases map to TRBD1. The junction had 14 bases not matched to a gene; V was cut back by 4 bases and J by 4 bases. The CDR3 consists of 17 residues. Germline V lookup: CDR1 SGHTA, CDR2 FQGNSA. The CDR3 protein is CASSSRQGALSGETQYF. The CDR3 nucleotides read TGTGCCAGCAGCTCCCGCCAGGGGGCGCTTTCGGGAGAGACCCAGTACTTC. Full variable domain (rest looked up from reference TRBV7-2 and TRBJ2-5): GAGVSQSPSNKVTEKGKDVELRCDPISGHTALYWYRQSLGQGLEFLIYFQGNSAPDKSGLPSDRFSAERTGGSVSTLTIQRTQQEDSAVYLCASSSRQGALSGETQYFGPGTRLLVL.

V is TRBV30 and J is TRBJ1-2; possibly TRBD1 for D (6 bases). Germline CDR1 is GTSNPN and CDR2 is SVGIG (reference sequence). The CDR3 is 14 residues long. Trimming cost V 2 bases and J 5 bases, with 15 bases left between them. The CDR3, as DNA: TGTGCCTGGAGTCCGACAGGTTTCGGGTATGGCTACACCTTC. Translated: CAWSPTGFGYGYTF.

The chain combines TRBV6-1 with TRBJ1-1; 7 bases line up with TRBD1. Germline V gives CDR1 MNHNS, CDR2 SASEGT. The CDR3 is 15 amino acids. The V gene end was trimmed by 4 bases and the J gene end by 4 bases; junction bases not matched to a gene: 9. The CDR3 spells CASSATNRGSTEAFF. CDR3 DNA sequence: TGTGCCAGCAGTGCAACTAACAGGGGTAGCACTGAAGCTTTCTTT.